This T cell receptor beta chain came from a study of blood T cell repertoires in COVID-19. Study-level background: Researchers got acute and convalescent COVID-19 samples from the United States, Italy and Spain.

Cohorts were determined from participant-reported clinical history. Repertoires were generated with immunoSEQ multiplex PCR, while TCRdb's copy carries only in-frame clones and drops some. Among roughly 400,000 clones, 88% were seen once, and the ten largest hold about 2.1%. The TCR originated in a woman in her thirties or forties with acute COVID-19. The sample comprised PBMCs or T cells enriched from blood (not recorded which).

The CDR3 nucleotides are TGTGCCAGCAGCCGACAGGGAGTGGTAGGGTCACCCCTCCACTTT. This codes for CASSRQGVVGSPLHF. The chain uses TRBV3-1 (or the pseudogene TRBV3-2) and TRBJ1-6, with 7 bases lining up with TRBD1. After removal of 4 bases from V and 10 bases from J, the junction contained 10 bases not matched to a gene. Germline V CDR1 and CDR2: LGHDT, YNNKEL (reference sequence). The CDR3 extends over 15 amino acids.